These 15 T cell receptor beta chains were all obtained from the same sample, sequenced in a study of cytomegalovirus exposure and HLA in healthy donors. Vbeta (60) and Jbeta (13) primers were used in the PCR. The repertoire was sequenced with immunoSEQ multiplex PCR; TCRdb's copy has only in-frame clones and lacks some. This table has over 200,000 clones, around 80% appearing once. Input material: PBMCs. The receptors here all came from an older woman in good health and CMV-seropositive.

This clone has just one count. A junction end diverges from the germline sequence, so it may reflect a read error. The same CDR3 also results from other DNA sequences found in this sample. J is TRBJ1-5 and V is TRBV15, with 7 bases matching TRBD1. CDR1 is LNHNV, CDR2 YYDKDF, per germline (reference sequence). The CDR3 extends over 15 amino acids. The CDR3 DNA reads as TGCGCCACCAGCAGAGATCGACAGGGATGGCAGCCCCAGCATTTT. It specifies CATSRDRQGWQPQHF. Complete variable domain (other parts from reference TRBV15 and TRBJ1-5): DAMVIQNPRYQVTQFGKPVTLSCSQTLNHNVMYWYQQKSSQAPKLLFHYYDKDFNNEADTPDNFQSRRPNTSFCFLDIRSPGLGDTAMYLCATSRDRQGWQPQHFGDGTRLSIL.

This clone was picked up one time. V usage is TRBV7-9 and J usage is TRBJ2-3; TRBD2 might be the D (5 bases). Trimming removed 6 bases at V and 6 bases at J, with 19 bases between. Germline CDR1 SEHNR, CDR2 FQNEAQ (reference sequence). The CDR3 is made up of 15 amino acids. The CDR3: CASRKALGVGDTQYF. The CDR3 region has the DNA TGTGCCAGCAGGAAAGCCCTCGGGGTAGGGGATACGCAGTATTTT.

J is TRBJ1-1 and V is TRBV28; D remains unclear. This CDR3 is built from 13 residues. Germline CDR1 reads MDHEN; CDR2 reads SYDVKM. The V gene lost 6 bases and the J gene lost 1 base, with 9 bases spanning the gap. CDR3 loop: CASRTGGNTEAFF. The CDR3 DNA follows: TGTGCCAGCAGAACCGGCGGGAACACTGAAGCTTTCTTT.

V gene TRBV30 combines with J gene TRBJ2-1; 8 nucleotides align to TRBD2. J was trimmed by 4 bases and V by 2 bases; bases with no gene match: 4. CDR1 GTSNPN and CDR2 SVGIG come from the germline V gene (reference sequence). The CDR3 covers 14 residues. CDR3 amino acids: CAWSRGGAYNEQFF. The DNA of the CDR3 is TGTGCCTGGAGTCGGGGGGGAGCTTACAATGAGCAGTTCTTC.

The rearrangement links TRBV28 to TRBJ2-5; tentative D call: TRBD1 (5 bases). The assigned J gene may be wrong: the sequence end matches TRBJ2-7 better. Germline CDR1 reads MDHEN; CDR2 reads SYDVKM. The CDR3 sequence is 14 residues long. CDR3 residues: CASSSPGQLYEQYF. Written as DNA, the CDR3 is TGTGCCAGCAGCTCCCCAGGGCAGCTATACGAGCAGTACTTC.

The rearrangement joins TRBV7-6 to TRBJ2-1, with a tentative D call TRBD2 (5 bases). The germline V and J ends were trimmed by 1 base and 0 bases, with 10 bases remaining between them. Germline V gives CDR1 SGHVS, CDR2 FNYEAQ. The CDR3 length is 16 residues. The CDR3, as DNA: TGTGCCAGCAGCTTAGGGTGGACTCCCTCCTACAATGAGCAGTTCTTC. It translates to CASSLGWTPSYNEQFF.

V is TRBV5-1 and J is TRBJ2-2; 11 bases map to TRBD2. Looked up from germline, CDR1 is SGHRS and CDR2 is YFSETQ. With V trimmed by 4 bases and J by 0 bases, 14 bases remained unmatched. This CDR3 is 20 amino acids long. The CDR3 DNA reads as TGCGCCAGCAGCCGAAAACCGGTGACTAGCGGGGAAACGAACACCGGGGAGCTGTTTTTT. This codes for CASSRKPVTSGETNTGELFF.

This clone was seen more than once but under ten times. The chain is built from TRBV5-1 and TRBJ2-3; 13 bases map to TRBD2. V gave up 1 base and J gave up 3 bases; unmatched junction bases: 8. The germline V gene encodes CDR1 SGHRS and CDR2 YFSETQ. This CDR3 is built from 18 residues. The CDR3 coding sequence is TGCGCCAGCAGCTTGATGCCGACTAGCGGGAGGCCAACAGATACGCAGTATTTT. This gives the protein CASSLMPTSGRPTDTQYF.

The chain employs TRBV5-8 and TRBJ2-2, with D unresolved. The CDR3 is 12 amino acids. Germline values: CDR1 SGHTS, CDR2 YDEGEE. Trimming removed 3 bases at V and 3 bases at J, with 3 bases between. The CDR3: CASSSYTGELFF. The CDR3 bases are TGTGCCAGCAGCTCCTACACCGGGGAGCTGTTTTTT.

The V call is TRBV9, the J call TRBJ2-3; D unclear. Trimming took off 0 bases at V and 2 bases at J, with 13 bases between the two ends. This CDR3 has 16 residues. Germline values: CDR1 SGDLS, CDR2 YYNGEE. CDR3 loop: CASSVARVTNTDTQYF. The CDR3 bases are TGTGCCAGCAGCGTAGCGCGAGTTACCAACACAGATACGCAGTATTTT.

This clone showed up just a few times. The chain combines TRBV7-2 with TRBJ2-1; TRBD2 matches 16 bases. Trimming at V came to 0 bases and at J to 13 bases, leaving 6 bases not matched to a gene. The CDR3 runs 16 residues. Germline V gives CDR1 SGHTA, CDR2 FQGNSA. CDR3 protein: CASSLALGLAGGPQFF. CDR3 coding DNA: TGTGCCAGCAGCTTAGCATTGGGACTAGCGGGAGGGCCCCAGTTCTTC.

The V call is TRBV7-2, the J call TRBJ2-1; TRBD2 matches at 12 bases. The CDR3 is made up of 15 amino acids. After removal of 2 bases from V and 9 bases from J, the junction contained 5 bases not matched to a gene. Germline V gives CDR1 SGHTA, CDR2 FQGNSA. This chain's CDR3 is CASSLLAGGQVEQFF. The CDR3 DNA reads TGTGCCAGCAGCTTACTAGCGGGGGGGCAAGTTGAGCAGTTCTTC.

This sequence joins TRBV5-1 and TRBJ2-2; 9 nucleotides agree with TRBD2. The V gene's germline CDR1 is SGHRS and CDR2 YFSETQ. J lost 5 bases, V lost 3 bases, and 5 bases had no gene match. The CDR3 extends over 15 amino acids. Here the CDR3 reads CASSSLAGMTGELFF. DNA for the CDR3: TGCGCCAGCAGCTCCCTAGCGGGAATGACCGGGGAGCTGTTTTTT. Supplemented by reference TRBV5-1 and TRBJ2-2, the full variable domain reads KAGVTQTPRYLIKTRGQQVTLSCSPISGHRSVSWYQQTPGQGLQFLFEYFSETQRNKGNFPGRFSGRQFSNSRSEMNVSTLELGDSALYLCASSSLAGMTGELFFGEGSRLTVL.

J is TRBJ2-7 and V is TRBV5-5; no clear D gene. Per the germline V gene, CDR1 is SGHKS and CDR2 is YYEKEE (reference sequence). The CDR3 covers 14 residues. V was pared by 4 bases and J by 1 base, with 12 bases between. Here the CDR3 DNA reads TGTGCCAGCAGCCCTCTATCCGCTTCCTACGAGCAGTACTTC. Translation gives CASSPLSASYEQYF.

The chain is built from TRBV5-1 and TRBJ2-7, with TRBD2 as a possible D gene (6 bases). CDR1 is SGHRS and CDR2 is YFSETQ in the germline V gene. The CDR3 runs to 15 residues. V lost 6 bases, J lost 7 bases, and 23 bases lay in between. The DNA for the CDR3 is TGCGCCAGCACCCCAGCGGGCCCCCAAGCAGGTGAGCAGTACTTC. Its protein product is CASTPAGPQAGEQYF.